The TCR beta chain described here comes from a study of T cells after yellow fever vaccination. This clonotype was counted ten times or more. The CDR3 has 13 residues. V shed 3 bases, J shed 5 bases, and the junction held 1 base outside the gene matches. The germline CDR1 and CDR2 sequences are SGHTA and FQGNSA. In TCRdb, the 5' RACE reads were re-called with MiXCR into one record per CDR3 protein. The sample has some 350,000 distinct CDR3 sequences; 4% are singletons. The chain is built from TRBV7-2 and TRBJ2-4; 7 positions match TRBD2. The sequence derives from a man younger than 35 who received the YFV17D yellow fever vaccine. The sequencing here drew on PBMCs, taken 5 days after the yellow fever booster vaccination. The CDR3 reads CASSFAGENIQYF. Written as DNA, the CDR3 is TGTGCCAGCAGCTTCGCGGGGGAAAACATTCAGTACTTC.